Listed below are T cell receptor beta chains from one sample, sequenced in a study of T and B cells in COVID-19 patients. From the multiplex PCR reads, TCRdb called clonotypes with MiXCR, one entry per CDR3 protein. The profile shows 14,000 or so distinct CDR3 sequences, 28% of them singletons. Specimen: blood. The receptors were gathered from a human donor who had recovered from COVID-19. The CDR3 runs from the conserved cysteine through the conserved F or W. A row's size may be missing; if present it is once, few, many or a size class.

>TRBJ1-1|many|TRBV6-5
CASRPGGAEAFF
>TRBJ2-7|medium-sized|TRBV5-6
CASSSGVGEQYF
>TRBJ2-1|many|TRBV11-2
CASSYSGSPYNEQFF
>TRBJ1-1|many|TRBV19
CASRTYYGAFF
>TRBJ2-7|.|TRBV20-1
CSARPGTSGYEQYF
>TRBJ1-2|medium-sized|TRBV29-1
CSGGTGDGYTF
>TRBJ2-7|few|TRBV24-1
CATQDRTASYEQYF
>TRBJ1-1|medium-sized|TRBV19
CASHYARDTEAFF
>TRBJ1-5|.|TRBV7-2
CASSPQGTTANQPQHF
>TRBJ2-1|medium-sized|TRBV11-1
CASSLSGSWVNEQFF
>TRBJ1-3|.|TRBV20-1
CSAMTGLVSGNTIYF
>TRBJ2-1|many|TRBV12-3/TRBV12-4
CASRTSGKYNEQFF
>TRBJ1-2|.|TRBV5-6
CASSQVDGRGNYGYTF
>TRBJ2-2|few|TRBV5-1
CASSPETYTGELFF
>TRBJ1-5|few|TRBV12-3/TRBV12-4
CASSPLGQGIGNQPQHF
>TRBJ2-7|.|TRBV29-1
CSVERLAGAYEQYF
>TRBJ1-1|many|TRBV18
CASSRLASGTEAFF
>TRBJ1-5|.|TRBV20-1
CSASIDSNQPQHF
>TRBJ1-1|.|TRBV12-3/TRBV12-4
CASSRTGANTEAFF
>TRBJ1-1|medium-sized|TRBV6-5
CASSYSGRRNTEAFF
>TRBJ1-1|few|TRBV27
CASSFLTSDTEAFF
>TRBJ1-2|.|TRBV6-2/TRBV6-3
CASSGSYEPNYGYTF
>TRBJ1-1|.|TRBV12-3/TRBV12-4
CASSPEQGGEAFF
>TRBJ2-5|.|TRBV7-6
CASSLDGTKYQETQYF
>TRBJ2-7|once|TRBV30
CAWSLFAGTEQYF